Listed below are T cell receptor beta chains from one sample, sequenced in a study of cytomegalovirus exposure and HLA in healthy donors. Some clones are missing from TCRdb's copy, which holds only in-frame ones; the method was immunoSEQ multiplex PCR. The sample records about 88,000 clones, 75% to 85% being singletons. The sequenced material came from PBMCs. All receptors come from a woman in her 40s in good health and CMV-seronegative. Each CDR3 is given with its conserved first and last residue. Each record gives: J gene, D gene, clone size, V gene, CDR3 DNA, CDR3 protein. D genes are given only for firm matches. The size entry is marked missing in some rows and otherwise reads once, few, many or a size class.

j_call: TRBJ2-7
d_call: .
clone_size: .
v_call: TRBV4-1
cdr3_nt: TGCGCCAGCAGCCAAGTTGGATTGGCAGGGAAGTACTTC
cdr3_aa: CASSQVGLAGKYF

j_call: TRBJ1-5
d_call: TRBD1
clone_size: .
v_call: TRBV4-1
cdr3_nt: TGCGCCAGCAGCCAAGTAGGGGACAGCTATAGCAATCAGCCCCAGCATTTT
cdr3_aa: CASSQVGDSYSNQPQHF

j_call: TRBJ2-1
d_call: TRBD2
clone_size: once
v_call: TRBV6-1
cdr3_nt: TGTGCCAGCAGTGGCCTAGCGGGTACGAAACGCTCCTACAATGAGCAGTTCTTC
cdr3_aa: CASSGLAGTKRSYNEQFF

j_call: TRBJ1-2
d_call: .
clone_size: .
v_call: TRBV6-5
cdr3_nt: TGTGCCAGCAGTTACTCGAGGCAGACCACCCATGGCTACACCTTC
cdr3_aa: CASSYSRQTTHGYTF

j_call: TRBJ2-5
d_call: .
clone_size: few
v_call: TRBV6-1
cdr3_nt: TGTGCCAGCAGTGAAGCTGCCAGGGCTGAGACCCAGTACTTC
cdr3_aa: CASSEAARAETQYF

j_call: TRBJ1-1
d_call: .
clone_size: .
v_call: TRBV30
cdr3_nt: TGTGCCTCGAGCAGGGTGAACACTGAAGCTTTCTTT
cdr3_aa: CASSRVNTEAFF

j_call: TRBJ1-1
d_call: .
clone_size: .
v_call: TRBV4-2
cdr3_nt: TGTGCCAGCAGCCCGAGAGGGGGGGACACTGAAGCTTTCTTT
cdr3_aa: CASSPRGGDTEAFF

j_call: TRBJ1-2
d_call: TRBD1
clone_size: .
v_call: TRBV9
cdr3_nt: TGTGCCAGCAGCGGTGGGACAGATAGGAACTATGGCTACACCTTC
cdr3_aa: CASSGGTDRNYGYTF

j_call: TRBJ1-1
d_call: .
clone_size: .
v_call: TRBV7-9
cdr3_nt: TGTGCCAGCAGCTTAGTTTCTGGTCAGGTGAACACTGAAGCTTTCTTT
cdr3_aa: CASSLVSGQVNTEAFF

j_call: TRBJ2-1
d_call: .
clone_size: .
v_call: TRBV4-2
cdr3_nt: TGTGCCAGCAGCCAAGATTTAAGGGGTTCCTACAATGAGCAGTTCTTC
cdr3_aa: CASSQDLRGSYNEQFF

j_call: TRBJ1-6
d_call: TRBD1
clone_size: .
v_call: TRBV9
cdr3_nt: TGTGCCAGCGCCCCGTCCGGGACAGGGGGTAATTCACCCCTCCACTTT
cdr3_aa: CASAPSGTGGNSPLHF

j_call: TRBJ2-7
d_call: TRBD1
clone_size: .
v_call: TRBV29-1
cdr3_nt: TGCAGCGCCGGCAGGGGGAGACTGTACGAGCAGTACTTC
cdr3_aa: CSAGRGRLYEQYF

j_call: TRBJ2-2
d_call: TRBD2
clone_size: .
v_call: TRBV5-6
cdr3_nt: TGTGCCAGCAGCTTGGGTGGCGGGGGGAACACCGGGGAGCTGTTTTTT
cdr3_aa: CASSLGGGGNTGELFF

j_call: TRBJ1-1
d_call: .
clone_size: .
v_call: TRBV6-5
cdr3_nt: TGTGCCAGCAGTTACTCGATGGGGGCCACTGAAGCTTTCTTT
cdr3_aa: CASSYSMGATEAFF

j_call: TRBJ1-1
d_call: .
clone_size: few
v_call: TRBV28
cdr3_nt: TGTGCCAGCAGTTTTCGCGGGATCACTGAAGCTTTCTTT
cdr3_aa: CASSFRGITEAFF

j_call: TRBJ2-1
d_call: TRBD1
clone_size: .
v_call: TRBV7-9
cdr3_nt: TGTGCCAGCAGCCCCCGGACAGGTCGAGGGTACAATGAGCAGTTCTTC
cdr3_aa: CASSPRTGRGYNEQFF

j_call: TRBJ1-5
d_call: TRBD1
clone_size: .
v_call: TRBV7-8
cdr3_nt: TGTGCCAGCAGCTTAGGGGACAGGGGCAATCAGCCCCAGCATTTT
cdr3_aa: CASSLGDRGNQPQHF

j_call: TRBJ1-6
d_call: .
clone_size: .
v_call: TRBV5-1
cdr3_nt: TGCGCCAGCAGCCCAGGGACTTCTAATTCACCCCTCCACTTT
cdr3_aa: CASSPGTSNSPLHF

j_call: TRBJ2-1
d_call: TRBD1
clone_size: once
v_call: TRBV4-1
cdr3_nt: TGCGCCAGCAGCCTACCGGGACAGGGGCGGAGTGAGCAGTTCTTC
cdr3_aa: CASSLPGQGRSEQFF

j_call: TRBJ2-5
d_call: TRBD2
clone_size: .
v_call: TRBV4-1
cdr3_nt: TGCGCCAGCAGCCAAGCCCGGGGGGGCAGTGAGACCCAGTACTTC
cdr3_aa: CASSQARGGSETQYF

j_call: TRBJ2-3
d_call: .
clone_size: .
v_call: TRBV15
cdr3_nt: TGTGCCACCAGCAGACAAAGAACAGGGCTCACAGATACGCAGTATTTT
cdr3_aa: CATSRQRTGLTDTQYF

j_call: TRBJ1-2
d_call: .
clone_size: once
v_call: TRBV6-5
cdr3_nt: TGTGCCAGCAGTTACTGGGGCGATGGCTACACCTTC
cdr3_aa: CASSYWGDGYTF

j_call: TRBJ1-2
d_call: .
clone_size: .
v_call: TRBV5-1
cdr3_nt: TGCGCCAGCAGCCCAGAGGGGGGGCATGGCTACACCTTC
cdr3_aa: CASSPEGGHGYTF

j_call: TRBJ1-2
d_call: .
clone_size: .
v_call: TRBV5-1
cdr3_nt: TGCGCCAGCAGCTTGGCCCTCGGTGGGGGCCCTAACTATGGCTACACCTTC
cdr3_aa: CASSLALGGGPNYGYTF

j_call: TRBJ2-7
d_call: .
clone_size: .
v_call: TRBV6-1
cdr3_nt: TGTGCCAGCAAGCTACTTGGACAGAGCGACTACGAGCAGTACTTC
cdr3_aa: CASKLLGQSDYEQYF

j_call: TRBJ1-1
d_call: .
clone_size: .
v_call: TRBV11-2
cdr3_nt: TGTGCCAGCAGCGCCCGACAGGAAATAAACACTGAAGCTTTCTTT
cdr3_aa: CASSARQEINTEAFF

j_call: TRBJ2-5
d_call: .
clone_size: few
v_call: TRBV11-2
cdr3_nt: TGTGCCAGCAGCTCCGATACAGGGAGGGCGGGCCAGTACTTC
cdr3_aa: CASSSDTGRAGQYF

j_call: TRBJ1-1
d_call: TRBD1
clone_size: few
v_call: TRBV7-9
cdr3_nt: TGTGCCAGCAGCTTAGGAACCGGGACAGGGTTGTCTGAAGCTTTCTTT
cdr3_aa: CASSLGTGTGLSEAFF

j_call: TRBJ1-1
d_call: TRBD1
clone_size: once
v_call: TRBV7-8
cdr3_nt: TGTGCCAGCAGCCCAGGGGGGAACACTGAAGCTTTCTTT
cdr3_aa: CASSPGGNTEAFF

j_call: TRBJ2-2
d_call: .
clone_size: .
v_call: TRBV15
cdr3_nt: TGTGCCACCAGCAGCTCACTGGGGGGGGCCACTTACACCGGGGAGCTGTTTTTT
cdr3_aa: CATSSSLGGATYTGELFF

j_call: TRBJ1-3
d_call: TRBD1
clone_size: few
v_call: TRBV11-1
cdr3_nt: TGTGCCAGCAGCTTGACAGGGGGCTCTGGAAACACCATATATTTT
cdr3_aa: CASSLTGGSGNTIYF

j_call: TRBJ1-2
d_call: TRBD1
clone_size: .
v_call: TRBV19
cdr3_nt: TGTGCCAGTAGTATGGCGAGACAGGGGGTGTCAGGGGGCTACACCTTC
cdr3_aa: CASSMARQGVSGGYTF

j_call: TRBJ2-3
d_call: TRBD2
clone_size: once
v_call: TRBV2
cdr3_nt: TGTGCCAGCCGCGGGGGGCGTAGCACAGATACGCAGTATTTT
cdr3_aa: CASRGGRSTDTQYF

j_call: TRBJ2-7
d_call: .
clone_size: .
v_call: TRBV6-5
cdr3_nt: TGTGCCAGTTCCGGGTCGCCTTTCGTATACGAGCAGTACTTC
cdr3_aa: CASSGSPFVYEQYF

j_call: TRBJ1-4
d_call: TRBD1
clone_size: once
v_call: TRBV27
cdr3_nt: TGTGCCAGCAGTTTAAGACAGGGGGTGGGTGAAAAACTGTTTTTT
cdr3_aa: CASSLRQGVGEKLFF

j_call: TRBJ1-1
d_call: .
clone_size: .
v_call: TRBV5-1
cdr3_nt: TGCGCCAGCAGCTACACAGGCGATAACACTGAAGCTTTCTTT
cdr3_aa: CASSYTGDNTEAFF

j_call: TRBJ1-1
d_call: TRBD1
clone_size: few
v_call: TRBV5-1
cdr3_nt: TGCGCCAGCAGTCGACAGGGGGCTGAAGCTTTCTTT
cdr3_aa: CASSRQGAEAFF

j_call: TRBJ2-3
d_call: .
clone_size: .
v_call: TRBV25-1
cdr3_nt: TGTGCCAGCAGTGCAGGGGCAGATACGCAGTATTTT
cdr3_aa: CASSAGADTQYF

j_call: TRBJ1-2
d_call: .
clone_size: once
v_call: TRBV29-1
cdr3_nt: TGCAGCGACTCTATTAACTATGGCTACACCTTC
cdr3_aa: CSDSINYGYTF

j_call: TRBJ1-6
d_call: .
clone_size: .
v_call: TRBV19
cdr3_nt: TGTGCCAGTAAAATGACTAGTAATTCACCCCTCCACTTT
cdr3_aa: CASKMTSNSPLHF

j_call: TRBJ1-2
d_call: TRBD1
clone_size: few
v_call: TRBV9
cdr3_nt: TGTGCCAGCAGCGTGGGAGACAGGGGAGGAGGCTATGGCTACACCTTC
cdr3_aa: CASSVGDRGGGYGYTF

j_call: TRBJ2-5
d_call: .
clone_size: .
v_call: TRBV6-5
cdr3_nt: TGTGCCAGTCGCACAGAGTACCAAGAGACCCAGTACTTC
cdr3_aa: CASRTEYQETQYF

j_call: TRBJ1-6
d_call: .
clone_size: .
v_call: TRBV21-1
cdr3_nt: TGTGCCAGCAGCTGGAGGCGGGACAGACATAATTCACCCCTCCACTTT
cdr3_aa: CASSWRRDRHNSPLHF